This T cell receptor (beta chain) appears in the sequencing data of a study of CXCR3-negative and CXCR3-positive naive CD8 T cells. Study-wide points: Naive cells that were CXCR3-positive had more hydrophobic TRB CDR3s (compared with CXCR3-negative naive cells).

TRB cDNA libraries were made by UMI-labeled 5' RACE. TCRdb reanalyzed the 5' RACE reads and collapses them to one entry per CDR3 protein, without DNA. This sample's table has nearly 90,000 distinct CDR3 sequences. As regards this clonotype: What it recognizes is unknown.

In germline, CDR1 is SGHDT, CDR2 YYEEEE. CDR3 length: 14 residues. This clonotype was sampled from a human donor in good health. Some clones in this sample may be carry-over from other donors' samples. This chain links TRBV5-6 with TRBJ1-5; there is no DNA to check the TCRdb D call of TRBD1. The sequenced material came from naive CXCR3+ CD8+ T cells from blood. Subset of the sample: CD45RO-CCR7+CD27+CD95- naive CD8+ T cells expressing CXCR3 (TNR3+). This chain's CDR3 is CASSFLGGVRPQHF.